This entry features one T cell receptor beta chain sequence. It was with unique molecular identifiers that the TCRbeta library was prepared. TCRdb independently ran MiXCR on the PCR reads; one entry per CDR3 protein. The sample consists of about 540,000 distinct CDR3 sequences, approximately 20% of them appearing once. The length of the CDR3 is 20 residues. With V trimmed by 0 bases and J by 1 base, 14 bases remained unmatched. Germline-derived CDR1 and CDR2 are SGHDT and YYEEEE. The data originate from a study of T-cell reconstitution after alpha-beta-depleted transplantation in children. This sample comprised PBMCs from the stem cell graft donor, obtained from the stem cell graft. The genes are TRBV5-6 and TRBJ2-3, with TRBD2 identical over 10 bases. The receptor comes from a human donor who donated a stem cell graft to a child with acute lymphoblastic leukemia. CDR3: CASSLGLAGEFGPGTDTQYF. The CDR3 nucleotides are TGTGCCAGCAGCTTGGGGCTAGCGGGAGAGTTTGGACCTGGCACAGATACGCAGTATTTT.